This T cell receptor beta chain was recovered during a study of blood T cells in healthy people across ages (dated by TCRdb to the mid-2010s). Background for the entire study: In model experiments, template switching captured roughly one uniquely barcoded TCR beta cDNA molecule for every two T cells. Age-related changes in TCR beta repertoire diversity were measured in the study by deep sequencing normalized with unique cDNA molecular identifiers. Four age groups were formed from the donors: young (average 16 years), middle-aged (roughly 38), aged (about 62) and long-lived (around 82). To avoid experimental bias, donors of different ages were distributed randomly across sequencing lanes. The study analyzed two additional independent replicas of 1 million unique cDNA reads from the same blood draw for two donors, one aged 18 to 29 and one aged 80 or older.

The donors were 40 or so Caucasian individuals from Russia, aged roughly 6 to 90 years, who were systemically healthy. Each donor gave roughly 9 milliliters of peripheral blood, drawn into EDTA-treated Vacutainer tubes. Ficoll-Paque density-gradient centrifugation was used to isolate PBMCs, with at least 6.5 million per sample. Total RNA, at least 5 micrograms per sample, was extracted from PBMCs with Trizol reagent. The percentages of naive CD45RAhigh/CD27high T cells were determined by flow cytometry on a PBMC aliquot from every donor. Receptors were amplified or captured by 5' RACE. Sequenced using an Illumina HiSeq 2500. A second PCR of roughly 7 to 12 cycles was run with a J-beta primer mix and a sample-barcoded 5' primer. A template-switch 5' adaptor carrying 12 random nucleotides introduced a unique molecular identifier onto each TCR beta cDNA molecule. At least 2.5 million CDR3-containing paired-end reads were obtained from each sample. First-strand cDNA was synthesized from all RNA with the Mint cDNA synthesis kit, primed by a TRBC-specific oligonucleotide. After uracil-DNA glycosylase treatment, a first 18-cycle PCR used universal primers M1SS and BC2_uni_R on all cDNA. The authors processed their data as follows. Normalization of each sample was performed by random selection of 1 million high-quality reads, each carrying a distinct molecular identifier. Reads sharing molecular identifiers were discarded rather than binned into consensus sequences. CDR3 identification, clonotype clustering and error correction used MiTCR with a Q25 quality threshold and the strictest error-elimination algorithm. Lower-bound total TCR beta diversity was estimated with a nonparametric unseen species model using Euler transformation. TCRdb handled the public reads itself, with Q25 trimming in fastp and clone calling in MiXCR, and kept productive beta chains. Every entry covers one CDR3 protein and lists the most common genes and DNA from its rows. TCRdb's processing, not the authors', yielded these V and J calls. This sample holds about 2 million distinct CDR3 sequences; roughly 49% were observed only once. The ten largest account for approximately 2.1% of the sample.

Details on this clonotype: Its antigen is still unknown. No per-base quality is available; no much larger clone lies one base away.

Spanning cysteine to phenylalanine, the CDR3 consists of 16 amino acids. CDR3 DNA only is kept here, 48 bases in frame from base 1. In the germline V gene, CDR1 corresponds to SGDLS and CDR2 to YYNGEE. Deletion took 2 bases off V and 3 bases off J, with a span of 18 bases between the germline ends. Overall results and qualifications from the work: Compared with the aged group, the long-lived group had more naive CD4+ T cells, fewer expanded clones and increased TCR diversity, suggesting age selection. Bulk unsorted PBMC profiling prevented conclusive comparison of naive and antigen-experienced compartments. Estimates of total diversity based on one million sequenced T cells were regarded as lower bounds and as underestimates. Observed TCR beta diversity per million T cells fell roughly linearly with age, and a significant reduction was already apparent by age around 39. The CMV infection status of donors was not known, potentially confounding age-related changes in expanded clonotypes. Observed TCR beta diversity correlated strongly with the percentage of naive T cells measured by flow cytometry.

This sequence originates from a woman aged 40 to 55 in good health. The specimen sequenced was blood. The rearrangement combines TRBV9 with TRBJ2-7; the D gene is possibly TRBD1, with 7 bases matching. This receptor has the CDR3 CASSVWGGTVHYEQYF. The nucleotides read TGTGCCAGCAGCGTGTGGGGCGGGACAGTACACTACGAGCAGTACTTC. The reference TRBV9 and TRBJ2-7 proteins fill in what lies around the CDR3, so the full variable domain reads DSGVTQTPKHLITATGQRVTLRCSPRSGDLSVYWYQQSLDQGLQFLIQYYNGEERAKGNILERFSAQQFPDLHSELNLSSLELGDSALYFCASSVWGGTVHYEQYFGPGTRLTVT.